The rows below give T cell receptor beta chains drawn from one sample of a study of spatial heterogeneity in lung cancer. TCRdb ran MiXCR on the 5' RACE reads and lists one entry per CDR3 protein. The table includes over 9,000 distinct CDR3 sequences, 4% to 6% detected once. Sequencing was performed on lung tumor tissue, taken at surgery. The receptor set was obtained from a female donor with early-stage non-small cell lung cancer. Each CDR3 is given with its conserved first and last residue. A D gene is named only where the DNA matches it firmly. The listing skips clone size in some rows; elsewhere it reads once, few, many or a size class.

cdr3_length | j_call | d_call | v_call | clone_size | cdr3_aa | cdr3_nt
15 | TRBJ2-4 | - | TRBV6-6 | many | CASSPPGLAKNIQYF | TGTGCCAGCAGTCCTCCGGGCCTAGCCAAAAACATTCAGTACTTC
15 | TRBJ2-3 | - | TRBV5-1 | many | CASSLDGPREDTQYF | TGCGCCAGCAGCTTGGATGGCCCCCGGGAAGATACGCAGTATTTT
16 | TRBJ2-1 | - | TRBV20-1 | many | CSARVPPPAAYNEQFF | TGCAGTGCTAGAGTACCCCCGCCAGCGGCCTACAATGAGCAGTTCTTC
13 | TRBJ2-2 | - | TRBV5-4 | many | CASSLGPTGELFF | TGTGCCAGCAGCTTGGGGCCCACCGGGGAGCTGTTTTTT
15 | TRBJ2-3 | - | TRBV5-6 | many | CASSLISASTDTQYF | TGTGCCAGCAGCTTAATATCTGCTAGCACAGATACGCAGTATTTT
14 | TRBJ2-1 | - | TRBV20-1 | many | CSAPNSPGLRGQFF | TGCAGTGCGCCGAACTCCCCGGGACTCAGGGGGCAGTTCTTC
16 | TRBJ2-3 | TRBD1 | TRBV6-6 | medium-sized | CASSTTGVISPDTQYF | TGTGCCAGCAGTACGACAGGGGTGATTTCTCCAGATACGCAGTATTTT
16 | TRBJ2-5 | TRBD2 | TRBV5-1 | many | CASSQLAGGNQETQYF | TGCGCCAGCAGCCAACTAGCGGGAGGCAACCAAGAGACCCAGTACTTC
17 | TRBJ2-1 | TRBD2 | TRBV7-9 | medium-sized | CASSLARGLAGYNEQFF | TGTGCCAGCAGCTTAGCGAGGGGACTAGCGGGGTACAATGAGCAGTTCTTC
15 | TRBJ2-3 | - | TRBV7-9 | many | CASSSTYKSTDTQYF | TGTGCCAGCAGCTCCACGTACAAAAGCACAGATACGCAGTATTTT
14 | TRBJ2-5 | - | TRBV28 | many | CASSKNQGKETQYF | TGTGCCAGCAGCAAAAACCAGGGCAAAGAGACCCAGTACTTC
16 | TRBJ2-2 | TRBD2 | TRBV7-9 | many | CASSGPGLAITGELFF | TGTGCCAGCAGCGGACCGGGACTAGCAATAACCGGGGAGCTGTTTTTT
16 | TRBJ2-7 | TRBD2 | TRBV5-1 | many | CASSLAPAGNLYEQYF | TGCGCCAGCAGCTTGGCCCCAGCGGGAAATCTTTACGAGCAGTACTTC
14 | TRBJ2-5 | TRBD2 | TRBV5-1 | medium-sized | CASSLGLAVETQYF | TGCGCCAGCAGCTTGGGACTAGCGGTAGAGACCCAGTACTTC
14 | TRBJ2-3 | - | TRBV2 | many | CASSEALQEGGQYF | TGTGCCAGCAGTGAAGCGCTTCAAGAGGGAGGGCAGTATTTT
15 | TRBJ2-1 | TRBD2 | TRBV5-1 | few | CASSSSGSVRGEQFF | TGCGCCAGCAGCTCTAGCGGGAGTGTTCGGGGTGAGCAGTTCTTC
16 | TRBJ2-1 | - | TRBV5-1 | many | CASSLRGQGAYNEQFF | TGCGCCAGCAGCTTACGGGGGCAGGGGGCCTACAATGAGCAGTTCTTC
13 | TRBJ1-2 | - | TRBV2 | - | CASRADANYGYTF | TGTGCCAGCCGGGCAGATGCTAACTATGGCTACACCTTC
15 | TRBJ2-2 | - | TRBV4-1 | - | CASSQDAAYTGELFF | TGCGCCAGCAGCCAAGACGCAGCCTACACCGGGGAGCTGTTTTTT
14 | TRBJ2-4 | - | TRBV4-1 | - | CASSPRLDTNIQYF | TGCGCCAGCAGCCCGAGGCTAGACACTAACATTCAGTACTTC
14 | TRBJ2-5 | TRBD2 | TRBV28 | medium-sized | CASTISGSWETQYF | TGTGCCAGCACGATTAGCGGGAGTTGGGAGACCCAGTACTTC
16 | TRBJ2-1 | - | TRBV7-3 | many | CASSPGGGGRRNEQFF | TGTGCCAGCAGCCCCGGGGGAGGGGGGCGTCGCAATGAGCAGTTCTTC